This TCR beta chain was recorded in a study of T cell responses to AZD1222 COVID-19 vaccine. Data came from immunoSEQ multiplex PCR; TCRdb stores just in-frame clones and leaves some out. Of about 80,000 clones in the sample, approximately 85% were seen once. The germline CDR1 and CDR2 sequences are SGHRS and YFSETQ. This CDR3 contains 14 residues. Trimming cost V 0 bases and J 4 bases; bases outside gene matches: 3. The chain combines TRBV5-1 with TRBJ1-1; 7 nucleotides match TRBD1. Sequenced material: peripheral blood, taken 28 days after the second AZD1222 dose. This sequence was found in an adult who received the AZD1222 COVID-19 vaccine. The CDR3 here is CASSLVPGGTEAFF. The CDR3 DNA reads as TGCGCCAGCAGCTTGGTCCCAGGGGGCACTGAAGCTTTCTTT. Supplemented by reference TRBV5-1 and TRBJ1-1, the full variable domain reads KAGVTQTPRYLIKTRGQQVTLSCSPISGHRSVSWYQQTPGQGLQFLFEYFSETQRNKGNFPGRFSGRQFSNSRSEMNVSTLELGDSALYLCASSLVPGGTEAFFGQGTRLTVV.